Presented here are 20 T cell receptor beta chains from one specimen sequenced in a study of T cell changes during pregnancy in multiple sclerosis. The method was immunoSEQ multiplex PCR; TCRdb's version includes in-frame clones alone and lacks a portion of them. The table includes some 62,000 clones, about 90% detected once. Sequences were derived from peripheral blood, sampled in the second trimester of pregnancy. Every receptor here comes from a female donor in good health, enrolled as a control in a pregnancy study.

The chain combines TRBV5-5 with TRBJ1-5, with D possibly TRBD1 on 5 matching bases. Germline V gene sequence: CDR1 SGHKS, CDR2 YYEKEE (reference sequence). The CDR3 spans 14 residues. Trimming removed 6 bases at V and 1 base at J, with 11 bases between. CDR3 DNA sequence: TGTGCCAGCAACGGGGGGGGAAGCAATCAGCCCCAGCATTTT. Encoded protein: CASNGGGSNQPQHF. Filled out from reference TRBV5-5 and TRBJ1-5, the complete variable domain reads DAGVTQSPTHLIKTRGQQVTLRCSPISGHKSVSWYQQVLGQGPQFIFQYYEKEERGRGNFPDRFSARQFPNYSSELNVNALLLGDSALYLCASNGGGSNQPQHFGDGTRLSIL.

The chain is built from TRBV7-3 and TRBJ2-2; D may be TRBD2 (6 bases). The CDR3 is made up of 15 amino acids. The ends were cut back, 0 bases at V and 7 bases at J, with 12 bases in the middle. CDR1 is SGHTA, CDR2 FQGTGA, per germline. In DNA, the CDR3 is TGTGCCAGCAGCTTAACGAACCACGGGGGCGGGGAGCTGTTTTTT. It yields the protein CASSLTNHGGGELFF.

The CDR3 nucleotides read TGTGCCAGCTCAAGGACTGGGAACTACGAGCAGTACTTC. Translation gives CASSRTGNYEQYF. The chain couples TRBV9 to TRBJ2-7, with TRBD2 as a possible D gene (5 bases). Per the germline V gene, CDR1 is SGDLS and CDR2 is YYNGEE. The CDR3 is 13 residues long. The ends were cut back, 7 bases at V and 3 bases at J, with 14 bases in the middle.

CDR3 residues: CASSFQGTGNTIYF. As DNA, the CDR3 is TGTGCCAGCAGCTTTCAGGGGACTGGAAACACCATATATTTT. The chain carries TRBV7-9 and TRBJ1-3; a possible D gene is TRBD1 (6 bases). There are 14 residues in the CDR3. With 3 bases removed from V and 2 bases from J, the gap between germline ends came to 8 bases. Germline V gene data show CDR1 as SEHNR and CDR2 as FQNEAQ (reference sequence).

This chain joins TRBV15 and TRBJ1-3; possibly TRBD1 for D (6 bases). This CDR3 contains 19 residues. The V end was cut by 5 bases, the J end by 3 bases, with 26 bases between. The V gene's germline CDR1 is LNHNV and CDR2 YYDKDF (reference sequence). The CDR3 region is CATSEISPGRGAYGNTIYF. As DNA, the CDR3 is TGTGCCACCAGCGAAATTTCACCGGGGCGGGGGGCTTATGGAAACACCATATATTTT.

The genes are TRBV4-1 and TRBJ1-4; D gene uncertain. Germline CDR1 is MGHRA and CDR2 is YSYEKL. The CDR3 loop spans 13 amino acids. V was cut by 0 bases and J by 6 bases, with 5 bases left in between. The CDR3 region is CASSQERDEKLFF. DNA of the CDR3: TGCGCCAGCAGCCAAGAGCGGGATGAAAAACTGTTTTTT.

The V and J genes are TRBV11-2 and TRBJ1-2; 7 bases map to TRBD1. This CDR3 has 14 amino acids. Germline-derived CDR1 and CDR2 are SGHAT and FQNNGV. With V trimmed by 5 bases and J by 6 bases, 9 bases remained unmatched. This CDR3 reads CASSASTGRNGYTF. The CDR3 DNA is TGTGCCAGCAGCGCCTCGACAGGGAGGAATGGCTACACCTTC.

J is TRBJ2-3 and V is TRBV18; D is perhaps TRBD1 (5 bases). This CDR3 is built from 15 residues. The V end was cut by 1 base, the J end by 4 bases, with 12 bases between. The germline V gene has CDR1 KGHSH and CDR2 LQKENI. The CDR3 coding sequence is TGTGCCAGCTCACCACTGCAGGGCCGACCAGATACGCAGTATTTT. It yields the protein CASSPLQGRPDTQYF.

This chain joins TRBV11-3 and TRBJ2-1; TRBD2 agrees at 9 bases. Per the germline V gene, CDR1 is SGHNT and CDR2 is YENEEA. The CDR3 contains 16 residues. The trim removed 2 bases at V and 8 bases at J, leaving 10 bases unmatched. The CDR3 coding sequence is TGTGCCAGCAGCTTACGGTTTAGCGGGAGTCTTGATGAGCAGTTCTTC. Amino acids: CASSLRFSGSLDEQFF.

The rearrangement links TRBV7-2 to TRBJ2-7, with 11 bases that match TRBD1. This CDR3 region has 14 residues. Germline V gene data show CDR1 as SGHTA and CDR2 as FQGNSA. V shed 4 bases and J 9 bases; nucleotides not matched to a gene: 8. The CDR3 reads CASSSGTGGGGQYF. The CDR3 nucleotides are TGTGCCAGCAGCTCCGGGACAGGGGGAGGGGGGCAGTACTTC.

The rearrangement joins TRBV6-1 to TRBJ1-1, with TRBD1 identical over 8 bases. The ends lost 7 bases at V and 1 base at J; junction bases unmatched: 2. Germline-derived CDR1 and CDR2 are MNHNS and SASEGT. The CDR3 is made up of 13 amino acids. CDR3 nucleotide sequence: TGTGCCAGCAAGCAGGGGGCGAACACTGAAGCTTTCTTT. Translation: CASKQGANTEAFF.

Here the CDR3 reads CATSSSRPEAQYF. The DNA of the CDR3 is TGTGCCACCTCGTCTTCTAGGCCGGAGGCCCAGTACTTC. This chain links TRBV10-3 with TRBJ2-5; possibly TRBD2 for D (5 bases). V lost 10 bases and J 9 bases, leaving 21 bases between the germline ends. The CDR3 runs 13 residues. Germline V lookup: CDR1 ENHRY, CDR2 SYGVKD.

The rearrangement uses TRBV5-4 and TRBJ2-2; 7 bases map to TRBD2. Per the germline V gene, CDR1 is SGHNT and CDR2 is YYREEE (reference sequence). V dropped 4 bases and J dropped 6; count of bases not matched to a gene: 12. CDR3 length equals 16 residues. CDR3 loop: CASSQLGGRFAGELFF. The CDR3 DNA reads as TGTGCCAGCAGCCAGTTGGGAGGGAGGTTCGCCGGGGAGCTGTTTTTT.

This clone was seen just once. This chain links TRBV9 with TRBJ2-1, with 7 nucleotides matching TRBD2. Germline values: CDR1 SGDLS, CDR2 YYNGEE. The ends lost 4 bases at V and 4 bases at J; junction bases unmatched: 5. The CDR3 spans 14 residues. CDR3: CASSLWGGYNEQFF. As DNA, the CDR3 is TGTGCCAGCAGCCTTTGGGGGGGGTACAATGAGCAGTTCTTC.

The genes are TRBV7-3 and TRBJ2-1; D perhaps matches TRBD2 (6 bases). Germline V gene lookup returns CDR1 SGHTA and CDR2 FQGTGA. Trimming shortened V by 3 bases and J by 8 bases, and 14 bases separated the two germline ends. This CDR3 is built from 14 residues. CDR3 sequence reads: CASSLIGGGDEQFF. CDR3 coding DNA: TGTGCCAGCAGCTTGATCGGGGGAGGCGATGAGCAGTTCTTC. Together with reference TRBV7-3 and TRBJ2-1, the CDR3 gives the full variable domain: GAGVSQTPSNKVTEKGKYVELRCDPISGHTALYWYRQSLGQGPEFLIYFQGTGAADDSGLPNDRFFAVRPEGSVSTLKIQRTERGDSAVYLCASSLIGGGDEQFFGPGTRLTVL.

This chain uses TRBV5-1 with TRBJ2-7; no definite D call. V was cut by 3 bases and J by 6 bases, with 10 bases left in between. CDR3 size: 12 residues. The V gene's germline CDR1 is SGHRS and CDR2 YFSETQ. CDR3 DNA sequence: TGCGCCAGCAGCTGGAATCAGGCCGAGCAGTACTTC. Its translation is CASSWNQAEQYF.

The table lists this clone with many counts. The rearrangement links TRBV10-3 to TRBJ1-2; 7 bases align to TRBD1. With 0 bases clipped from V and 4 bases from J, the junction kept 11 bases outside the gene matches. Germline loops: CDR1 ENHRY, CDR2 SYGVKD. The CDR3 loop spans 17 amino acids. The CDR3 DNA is TGTGCCATCAGTGAGTCGAAATTAGAACAGGGGCTCTATGGCTACACCTTC. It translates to CAISESKLEQGLYGYTF.

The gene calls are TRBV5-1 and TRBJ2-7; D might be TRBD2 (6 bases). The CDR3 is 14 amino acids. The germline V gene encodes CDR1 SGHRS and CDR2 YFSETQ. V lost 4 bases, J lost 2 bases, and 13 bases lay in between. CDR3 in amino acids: CASSLVGTPYEQYF. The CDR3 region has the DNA TGCGCCAGCAGCCTCGTTGGGACTCCCTACGAGCAGTACTTC.

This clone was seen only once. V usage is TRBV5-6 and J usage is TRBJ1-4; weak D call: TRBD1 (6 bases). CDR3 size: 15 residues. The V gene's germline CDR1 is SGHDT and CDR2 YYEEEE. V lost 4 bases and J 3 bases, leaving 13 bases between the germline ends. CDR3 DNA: TGTGCCAGCAGCGGAATAGACAGGCCTAATGAAAAACTGTTTTTT. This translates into CASSGIDRPNEKLFF.

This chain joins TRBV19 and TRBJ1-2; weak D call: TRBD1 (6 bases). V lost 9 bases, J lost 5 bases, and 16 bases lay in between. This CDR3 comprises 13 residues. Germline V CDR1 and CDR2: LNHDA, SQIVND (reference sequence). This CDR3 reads CASSTGLKYGYTF. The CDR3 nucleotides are TGTGCCAGCAGCACAGGGTTGAAGTATGGCTACACCTTC.